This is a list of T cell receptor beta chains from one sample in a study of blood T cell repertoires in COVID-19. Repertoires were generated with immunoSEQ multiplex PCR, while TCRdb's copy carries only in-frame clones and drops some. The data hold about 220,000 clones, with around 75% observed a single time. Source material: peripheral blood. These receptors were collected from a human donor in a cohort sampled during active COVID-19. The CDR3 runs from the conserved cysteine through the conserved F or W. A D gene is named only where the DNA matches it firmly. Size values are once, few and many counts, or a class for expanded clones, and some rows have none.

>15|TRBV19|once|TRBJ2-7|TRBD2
TGTGCCAGTAGTATCGGAGCGGGAGGAGTGAGGGAGCAGTACTTC
CASSIGAGGVREQYF
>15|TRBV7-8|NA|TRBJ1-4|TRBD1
TGTGCCAGCAGCTTAGCCGGGACAGGGACTGAAAAACTGTTTTTT
CASSLAGTGTEKLFF
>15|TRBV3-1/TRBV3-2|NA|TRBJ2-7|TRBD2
TGTGCCAGCAGCCTCACGGCGGGAGGGCCTTACGAGCAGTACTTC
CASSLTAGGPYEQYF
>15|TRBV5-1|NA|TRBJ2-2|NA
TGCGCCAGCAGCTTGGCAGGCAGGGATACCGGGGAGCTGTTTTTT
CASSLAGRDTGELFF
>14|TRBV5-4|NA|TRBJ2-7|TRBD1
TGTGCCAGCAGCTTCGGGGACAGGGTCCACGAGCAGTACTTC
CASSFGDRVHEQYF
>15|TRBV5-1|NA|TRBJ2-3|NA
TGCGCCAGCAGCTTGGGAGTGGCGGACACAGATACGCAGTATTTT
CASSLGVADTDTQYF
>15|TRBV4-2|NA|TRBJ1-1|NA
TGTGCCAGCAGCCAAGAGGCCAGTCTGAACACTGAAGCTTTCTTT
CASSQEASLNTEAFF
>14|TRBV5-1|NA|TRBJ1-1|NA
TGCGCCAGCAGCGTTGAGCCCCGGGGTCCTGAAGCTTTCTTT
CASSVEPRGPEAFF
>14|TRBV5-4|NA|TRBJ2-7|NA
TGTGCCAGCAGCCAGGTGGACAGCTCCGTAGAGCAGTACTTC
CASSQVDSSVEQYF
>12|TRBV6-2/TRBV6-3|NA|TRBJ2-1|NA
TGTGCCAGCAGTTTATCGAGCGGCCTGGGGTTCTTC
CASSLSSGLGFF
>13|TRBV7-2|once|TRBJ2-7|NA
TGTGCCAGCAGCTTAGACTTCTCCTACGAGCAGTACTTC
CASSLDFSYEQYF
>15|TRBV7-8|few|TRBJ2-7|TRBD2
TGTGCCAGCAGCGCGAGCGGGAGGGGGACCTACGAGCAGTACTTC
CASSASGRGTYEQYF
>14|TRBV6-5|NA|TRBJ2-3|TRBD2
TGTGCCAGCGTAGCAAGCGGGAGCCCAGATACGCAGTATTTT
CASVASGSPDTQYF
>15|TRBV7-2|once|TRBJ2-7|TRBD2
TGTGCCAGCAGCTTAGGAGCGGGAGCCTCATACGAGCAGTACTTC
CASSLGAGASYEQYF
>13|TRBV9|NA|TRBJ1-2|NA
TGTGCCAGCAGCCCGGGGGGCAACTATGGCTACACCTTC
CASSPGGNYGYTF
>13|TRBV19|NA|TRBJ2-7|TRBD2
TGTGCCAGCCAAGGAGCGGGACGCCACGAGCAGTACTTC
CASQGAGRHEQYF
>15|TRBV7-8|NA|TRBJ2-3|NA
TGTGCCAGCAGCTTAGTGGGACTCCTCACAGATACGCAGTATTTT
CASSLVGLLTDTQYF
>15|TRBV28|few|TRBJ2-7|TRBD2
TGTGCCAGCAGTTTATCAGCGGGAGGGCCCTACGAGCAGTACTTC
CASSLSAGGPYEQYF
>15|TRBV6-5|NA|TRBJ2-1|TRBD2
TGTGCCAGCAGTTCACTAGCGGGAGGGCCCGATGAGCAGTTCTTC
CASSSLAGGPDEQFF
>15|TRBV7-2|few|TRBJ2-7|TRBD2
TGTGCCAGCAGCTTAGATGCGGGAGTCTCCTACGAGCAGTACTTC
CASSLDAGVSYEQYF
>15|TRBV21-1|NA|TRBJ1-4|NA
TGTGCCAGCAGCAAAGCGCACAAGGGGGCGGAAAAACTGTTTTTT
CASSKAHKGAEKLFF
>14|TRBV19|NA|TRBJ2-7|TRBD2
TGTGCCAGTAGTATTAGGGCGGGGGTCTACGAGCAGTACTTC
CASSIRAGVYEQYF
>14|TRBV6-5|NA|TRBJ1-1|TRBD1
TGTGCCAGCAGTCCGGACAGGGGGGCGAATGAAGCTTTCTTT
CASSPDRGANEAFF
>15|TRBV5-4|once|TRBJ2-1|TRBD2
TGTGCCAGCAGCTTTAGCGGGAGGTCGCGCAATGAGCAGTTCTTC
CASSFSGRSRNEQFF
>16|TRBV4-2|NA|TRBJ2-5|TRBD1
TGTGCCAGCAGCCAAACCCGGACAGGGGCGCAAGAGACCCAGTACTTC
CASSQTRTGAQETQYF
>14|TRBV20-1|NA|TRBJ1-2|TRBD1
TGCAGTGCTAGTAGGGACAGGTTAACCTATGGCTACACCTTC
CSASRDRLTYGYTF
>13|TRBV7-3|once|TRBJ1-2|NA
TGTGCCAGCAGCCAAGGGGAAGGATATGGCTACACCTTC
CASSQGEGYGYTF
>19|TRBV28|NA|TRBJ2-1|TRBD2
TGTGCCAGCAGTCCCTTGGGACTAGCGGGAGGGAGCTCCTACAATGAGCAGTTCTTC
CASSPLGLAGGSSYNEQFF
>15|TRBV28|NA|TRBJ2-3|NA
TGTGCCAGCAGTTTACCGGGGTCTAGCACAGATACGCAGTATTTT
CASSLPGSSTDTQYF
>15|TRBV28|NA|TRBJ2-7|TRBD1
TGTGCCAGCAGAGGACAGGGGCCAAGGACCTACGAGCAGTACTTC
CASRGQGPRTYEQYF
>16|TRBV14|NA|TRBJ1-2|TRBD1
TGTGCCAGCAGCCAAGTCGGGGCAGGGGGCAACTATGGCTACACCTTC
CASSQVGAGGNYGYTF
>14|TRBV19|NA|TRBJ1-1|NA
TGTGCCAGTAGTATAATCGCGGGTAACACTGAAGCTTTCTTT
CASSIIAGNTEAFF
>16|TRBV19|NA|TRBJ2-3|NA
TGTGCCAGTAGTAATTACAGGTCTCTGCGCACAGATACGCAGTATTTT
CASSNYRSLRTDTQYF
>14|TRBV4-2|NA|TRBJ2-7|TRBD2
TGTGCCAGCAGCCCTAGCGGGAGAACCTACGAGCAGTACTTC
CASSPSGRTYEQYF
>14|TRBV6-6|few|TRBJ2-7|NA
TGTGCCAGCAGCCAATCCCACAGGGTACACGAGCAGTACTTC
CASSQSHRVHEQYF
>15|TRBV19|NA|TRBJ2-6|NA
TGTGCCAGTAGTTACCGGGGATCGGGGGCCAACGTCCTGACTTTC
CASSYRGSGANVLTF
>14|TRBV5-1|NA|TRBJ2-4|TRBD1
TGCGCCAGCAGCTTGGGGGACAGGGGAAACATTCAGTACTTC
CASSLGDRGNIQYF
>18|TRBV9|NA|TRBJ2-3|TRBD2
TGTGCCAGCAGCGTAGGGGTCTCGGCGGGGGGGAGCACAGATACGCAGTATTTT
CASSVGVSAGGSTDTQYF
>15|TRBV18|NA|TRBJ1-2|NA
TGTGCCAGCTCACCACCGGAGGGATTCAACTATGGCTACACCTTC
CASSPPEGFNYGYTF
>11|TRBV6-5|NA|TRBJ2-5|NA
TGTGCCAGCAGAGCTTCAGGGGATTGGTACTTC
CASRASGDWYF
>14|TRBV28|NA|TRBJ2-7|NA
TGTGCCAGCAGTAAAGGGGTAAGAAGCTACGAGCAGTACTTC
CASSKGVRSYEQYF
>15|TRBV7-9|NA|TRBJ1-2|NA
TGTGCCAGCAGCTTAGTAACGGGGGGACCGGGCGGCTACACCTTC
CASSLVTGGPGGYTF
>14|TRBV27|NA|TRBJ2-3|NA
TGTGCCAGCAGTCGGAGGGACAGCACAGATACGCAGTATTTT
CASSRRDSTDTQYF
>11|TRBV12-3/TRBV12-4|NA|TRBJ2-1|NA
TGTGCCAGCAGTTTATCGGATGAGCAGTTCTTC
CASSLSDEQFF
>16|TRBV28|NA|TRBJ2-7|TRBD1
TGTGCCAGCAGGCGCCCCGGGACAGGCTTAACCTACGAGCAGTACTTC
CASRRPGTGLTYEQYF
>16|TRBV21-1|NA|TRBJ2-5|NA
TGTGCCAGCAGCAAACGGCGACTAGACCTTCTAGGGACCCAGTACTTC
CASSKRRLDLLGTQYF
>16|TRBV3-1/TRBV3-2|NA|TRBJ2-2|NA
TGTGCCAGCAGCCAAGAACGACTATCGAACACCGGGGAGCTGTTTTTT
CASSQERLSNTGELFF
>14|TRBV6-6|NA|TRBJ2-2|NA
TGTGCCAGCAGTTACGGGAGATTCACCGGGGAGCTGTTTTTT
CASSYGRFTGELFF